This T cell receptor beta chain appears in the sequencing data of a study of post-analysis software for immune sequencing data. At least ten counts were recorded for this clonotype. The antigen remains undetermined. V was clipped by 7 bases and J by 9 bases; unmatched bases: 15. The CDR3 is 15 amino acids. Unique molecular identifiers had been added to the TCR beta cDNA libraries. Input amounts of 1 to 10 million T cells were used. These gave roughly 0.5 million cDNA molecules, so each molecule approximated one T cell. TCRdb reprocessed the PCR reads via MiXCR and lists one record per CDR3 protein. The sample shows approximately 400,000 distinct CDR3 sequences, 30% to 45% of them seen only once. Study-wide results and caveats: Controls significantly exceeded multiple sclerosis patients in normalized Chao1 diversity. Comparison of patients with controls showed about 5 TRBV segments more frequent in patients, TRBV5-6, TRBV5-1 and TRBV20-1 among them. F-measure co-clustering was strong for batch-matched samples.

The V gene is TRBV12-3 or TRBV12-4, the J gene TRBJ1-5; TRBD1 matches at 7 bases. Sequencing input: blood. This receptor was identified in a girl aged 10 to 17 with multiple sclerosis. DNA for the CDR3: TGTGCCAGCACCCAGGGAGGGGGCTACTTTGGGCCCCAGCATTTT. This codes for CASTQGGGYFGPQHF.